This entry lists 8 T cell receptor beta chains sequenced from one sample in a study of naive and memory T cell subsets. The beta constant-region primer was an equimolar mix of two oligonucleotides covering TRBC1 and TRBC2. The ligated cDNA underwent four PCR rounds using SP2 and nested alpha and beta constant-region primers. MiXCR, applied by TCRdb to the UMI-ligation and nested PCR reads, yields one record per CDR3 protein. The sample shows tens of thousands of distinct CDR3 sequences, less than 20% of them seen only once. Input material: effector memory CD4+ T cells from blood. The subset is: effector memory, CD45RA- CD27-. The receptor source for this set is a human donor in good health.

This clonotype was detected a few times. This chain uses TRBV10-3 with TRBJ1-2; D may be TRBD1 (5 bases). Germline CDR1 is ENHRY and CDR2 is SYGVKD. The CDR3 has 15 residues. With 0 bases removed from V and 8 bases from J, the gap between germline ends came to 16 bases. This CDR3 reads CAISESGARVEGYTF. The CDR3 DNA is TGTGCCATCAGTGAGTCAGGCGCCAGGGTCGAAGGCTACACCTTC.

This clonotype has a handful of counts. V usage is TRBV11-2 and J usage is TRBJ1-2; D call uncertain. CDR1 is SGHAT and CDR2 is FQNNGV in the germline V gene. The CDR3 is 14 amino acids. Trimming stripped 1 base from V and 8 bases from J, with 14 bases between. The CDR3 here is CASSLVGNVWGYTF. For the CDR3, the DNA is TGTGCCAGCAGCTTAGTGGGAAATGTGTGGGGCTACACCTTC.

This clonotype was observed a few times. J is TRBJ1-1 and V is TRBV5-1, with TRBD1 identical over 7 bases. The CDR3 extends over 15 amino acids. V was pared by 4 bases and J by 3 bases, with 9 bases of the junction left unmatched. The germline V gene encodes CDR1 SGHRS and CDR2 YFSETQ. The CDR3 bases are TGCGCCAGCAGCAGGACAGGTAGGGCGGACACTGAAGCTTTCTTT. It codes for CASSRTGRADTEAFF.

The chain is built from TRBV11-2 and TRBJ2-1, with 7 bases lining up with TRBD2. V lost 5 bases to trimming and J lost 6 bases; unmatched junction nucleotides: 10. CDR3 length equals 15 residues. Germline CDR1 reads SGHAT; CDR2 reads FQNNGV. CDR3: CASSQRAGVGNEQFF. In DNA form, the CDR3 reads TGTGCCAGCAGCCAGAGGGCGGGAGTCGGCAATGAGCAGTTCTTC.

This clonotype was picked up a small number of times. V usage is TRBV7-6 and J usage is TRBJ2-7, with 10 bases fitting TRBD2. Trimming cost V 1 base and J 5 bases; bases outside gene matches: 17. The CDR3 covers 19 residues. Germline CDR1 and CDR2: SGHVS and FNYEAQ. In DNA form, the CDR3 reads TGTGCCAGCAGCTTAGTATCCCCTTCGATGAGCGGGAGGGCCAACGAGCAGTACTTC. It translates to CASSLVSPSMSGRANEQYF.

In its sample, this clonotype was seen a few times. The chain has TRBV28 and TRBJ2-3, with a tentative D call TRBD2 (6 bases). The V gene's germline CDR1 is MDHEN and CDR2 SYDVKM. Trimming removed 5 bases from V and 3 bases from J, with 15 bases in between. This CDR3 comprises 15 residues. The CDR3 DNA sequence: TGTGCCAGCAGTCGTAGCGGACCGGGAACAGATACGCAGTATTTT. Translated, it gives CASSRSGPGTDTQYF.

In the case of this clonotype: The junction differs from germline at one of its ends, possibly a read error. This sequence joins TRBV19 and TRBJ2-1, with 10 bases that match TRBD2. Germline loops: CDR1 LNHDA, CDR2 SQIVND (reference sequence). The CDR3 covers 13 residues. CDR3 nucleotide sequence: TGTGCCAGTAGTATAAGAGCTAGCGGGAGTATGCTCTTC. Amino acids: CASSIRASGSMLF. The full variable domain, with the rest looked up from reference TRBV19 and TRBJ2-1, is DGGITQSPKYLFRKEGQNVTLSCEQNLNHDAMYWYRQDPGQGLRLIYYSQIVNDFQKGDIAEGYSVSREKKESFPLTVTSAQKNPTAFYLCASSIRASGSMLFGPGTRLTVL.

V usage is TRBV28 and J usage is TRBJ2-7; tentative D call: TRBD1 (5 bases). The CDR3 runs 13 residues. The ends were cut back, 8 bases at V and 4 bases at J, with 15 bases in the middle. CDR1 MDHEN and CDR2 SYDVKM come from the germline V gene. CDR3 residues: CASGRGIGYEQYF. The CDR3 DNA is TGTGCCAGCGGAAGGGGAATTGGATACGAGCAGTACTTC.